What follows is one TCR beta chain and its context. This sample is part of a study of blood T cell repertoires in COVID-19. About the study: Specimens from acute and convalescent COVID-19 originated in the United States, Italy and Spain. The analysed material was cDNA or gDNA that came from T cells, B-cell-depleted T cells, or PBMCs.

Per the study methods: Using reference gene primer amplification, nucleated cell counts were estimated. Measured with immunoSEQ multiplex PCR; TCRdb has only the in-frame clones, and not every one. V and J calls and clone size are copied from that table; D and trimming were computed from the DNA. The data hold more than 100,000 clones, with nearly 90% observed a single time. Germline V gene sequence: CDR1 SGHTA, CDR2 FQGNSA. The V end lost 4 bases, the J end lost 5 bases, and 17 bases lay between the germline ends. The CDR3 is 16 amino acids. This receptor was taken from a man aged 50-60 years in a cohort sampled during active COVID-19. V usage is TRBV7-2 and J usage is TRBJ2-2, with D perhaps matching TRBD2 (6 bases). Sequencing was carried out using peripheral blood. The CDR3 is CASSSSRAGGTGELFF. The CDR3 bases are TGTGCCAGCAGCTCGAGTCGGGCCGGAGGGACCGGGGAGCTGTTTTTT. The entire variable domain, with the rest obtained from reference TRBV7-2 and TRBJ2-2, is as follows: GAGVSQSPSNKVTEKGKDVELRCDPISGHTALYWYRQSLGQGLEFLIYFQGNSAPDKSGLPSDRFSAERTGGSVSTLTIQRTQQEDSAVYLCASSSSRAGGTGELFFGEGSRLTVL.